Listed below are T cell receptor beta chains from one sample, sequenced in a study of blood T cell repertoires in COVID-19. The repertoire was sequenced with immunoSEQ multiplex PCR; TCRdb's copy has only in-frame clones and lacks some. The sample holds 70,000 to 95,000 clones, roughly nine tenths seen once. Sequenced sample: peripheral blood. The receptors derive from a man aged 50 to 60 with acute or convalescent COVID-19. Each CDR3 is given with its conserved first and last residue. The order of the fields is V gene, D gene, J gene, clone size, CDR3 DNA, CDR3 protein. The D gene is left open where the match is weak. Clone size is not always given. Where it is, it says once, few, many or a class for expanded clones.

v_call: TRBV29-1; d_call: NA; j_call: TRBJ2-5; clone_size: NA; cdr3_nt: TGCAGCGTTGAATATAAGAGGGAGACCCAGTACTTC; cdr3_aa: CSVEYKRETQYF
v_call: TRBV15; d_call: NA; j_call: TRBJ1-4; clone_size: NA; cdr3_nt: TGTGCCACCAGCAGGGATTCGGCATCGGGTGAAAAACTGTTTTTT; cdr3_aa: CATSRDSASGEKLFF
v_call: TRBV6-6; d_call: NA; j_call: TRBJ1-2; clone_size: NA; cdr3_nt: TGTGCCAGCAGTTACTCGAAAACGGGATCTAACTATGGCTACACCTTC; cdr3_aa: CASSYSKTGSNYGYTF
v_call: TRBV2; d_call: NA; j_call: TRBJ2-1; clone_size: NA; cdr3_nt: TGTGCCAGCAATAGGGGAACGGAATACAATGAGCAGTTCTTC; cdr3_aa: CASNRGTEYNEQFF
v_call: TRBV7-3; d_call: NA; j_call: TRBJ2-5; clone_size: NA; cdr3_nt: TGTGCCAGCAGCCCAGAGGCCTCGGGGACCCAGTACTTC; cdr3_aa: CASSPEASGTQYF
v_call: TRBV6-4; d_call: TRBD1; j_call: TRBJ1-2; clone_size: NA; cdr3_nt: TGTGCCAGCAGTCCAGACAGGGCGGCCAACTATGGCTACACCTTC; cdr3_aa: CASSPDRAANYGYTF
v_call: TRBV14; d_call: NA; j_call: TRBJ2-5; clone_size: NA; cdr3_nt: TGTGCCAGCAGCCAAGATTGGGCATCCGAAGAGACCCAGTACTTC; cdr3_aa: CASSQDWASEETQYF
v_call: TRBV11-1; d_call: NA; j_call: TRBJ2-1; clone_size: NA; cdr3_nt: TGTGCCAGCAGCTTACGTGGGGGGGCCAGGAATGAGCAGTTCTTC; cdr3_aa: CASSLRGGARNEQFF
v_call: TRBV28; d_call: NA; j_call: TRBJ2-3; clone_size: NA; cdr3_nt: TGTGCCAGCAGTCTAGCTACAGATACGCAGTATTTT; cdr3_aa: CASSLATDTQYF
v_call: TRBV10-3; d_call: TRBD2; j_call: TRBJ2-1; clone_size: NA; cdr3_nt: TGTGCCATCTCGAAAGTTCCGCGGGAGCTCTACAATGAGCAGTTCTTC; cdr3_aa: CAISKVPRELYNEQFF
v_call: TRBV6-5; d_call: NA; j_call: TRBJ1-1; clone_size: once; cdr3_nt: TGTGCCAGCAGTTACTCGGGGGCCGCTGAAGCTTTCTTT; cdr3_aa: CASSYSGAAEAFF
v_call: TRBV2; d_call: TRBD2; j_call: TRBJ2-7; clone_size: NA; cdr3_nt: TGTGCCAGCAGCCCGAGCGGGATTAGTTCCTACGAGCAGTACTTC; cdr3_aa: CASSPSGISSYEQYF
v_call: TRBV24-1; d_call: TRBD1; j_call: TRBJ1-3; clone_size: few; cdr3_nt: TGTGCCGTCCAGGGGGCTGCCGGAAACACCATATATTTT; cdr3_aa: CAVQGAAGNTIYF
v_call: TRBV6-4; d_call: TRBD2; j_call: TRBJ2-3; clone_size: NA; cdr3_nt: TGTGCCAGCAGTGTCGGGACTAGCGGCACAGATACGCAGTATTTT; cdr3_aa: CASSVGTSGTDTQYF
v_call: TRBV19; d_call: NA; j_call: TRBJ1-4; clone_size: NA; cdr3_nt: TGTGCCAGTACCCTGACAGACGCAACTAATGAAAAACTGTTTTTT; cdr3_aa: CASTLTDATNEKLFF
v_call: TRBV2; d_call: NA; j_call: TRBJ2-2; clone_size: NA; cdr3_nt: TGTGCCAGCAGTGGGCCAGCGGCGAACACCGGGGAGCTGTTTTTT; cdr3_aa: CASSGPAANTGELFF
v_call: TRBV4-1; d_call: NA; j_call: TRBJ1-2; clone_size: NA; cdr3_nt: TGCGCCAGCAGCCCGATCGATGCGAGTGGCTACACCTTC; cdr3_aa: CASSPIDASGYTF
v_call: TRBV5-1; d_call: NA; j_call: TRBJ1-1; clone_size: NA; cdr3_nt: TGCGCCAGCAGCCTCCGGGGGGGCACTGAAGCTTTCTTT; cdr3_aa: CASSLRGGTEAFF
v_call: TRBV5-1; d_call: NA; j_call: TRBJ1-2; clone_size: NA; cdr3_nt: TGCGCCAGCAGCTTGAATCAGGCAGAGTATGGCTACACCTTC; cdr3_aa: CASSLNQAEYGYTF
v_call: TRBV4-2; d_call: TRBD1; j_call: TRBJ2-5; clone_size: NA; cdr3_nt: TGTGCCAGCAGCCAAGACTTACAGGGACAGGGGCAAGAGACCCAGTACTTC; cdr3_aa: CASSQDLQGQGQETQYF
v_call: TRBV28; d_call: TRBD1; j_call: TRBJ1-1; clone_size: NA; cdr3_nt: TGTGCCAGCAGTTTATGGACAGGGCGTATGAACACTGAAGCTTTCTTT; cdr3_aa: CASSLWTGRMNTEAFF
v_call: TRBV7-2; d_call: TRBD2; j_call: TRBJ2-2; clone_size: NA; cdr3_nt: TGTGCCAGCAGCCCCGGGACTAGCGGGCTGAACACCGGGGAGCTGTTTTTT; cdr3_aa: CASSPGTSGLNTGELFF
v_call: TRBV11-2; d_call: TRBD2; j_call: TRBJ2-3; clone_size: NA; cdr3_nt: TGTGCCAGCAGCCCCATCGGGAGCGGGAGTGGTGATACGCAGTATTTT; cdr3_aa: CASSPIGSGSGDTQYF
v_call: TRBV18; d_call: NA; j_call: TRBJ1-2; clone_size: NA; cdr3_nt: TGTGCCAGCTCACCTCCAGAAGCTAACTATGGCTACACCTTC; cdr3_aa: CASSPPEANYGYTF
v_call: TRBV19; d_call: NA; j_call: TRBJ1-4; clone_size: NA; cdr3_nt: TGTGCCACCCGGAGGTCCGCAACTAATGAAAAACTGTTTTTT; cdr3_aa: CATRRSATNEKLFF
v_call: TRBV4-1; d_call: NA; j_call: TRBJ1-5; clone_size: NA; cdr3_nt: TGCGCCAGCAGCCCCGGACAGCTAAGCAATCAGCCCCAGCATTTT; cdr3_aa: CASSPGQLSNQPQHF
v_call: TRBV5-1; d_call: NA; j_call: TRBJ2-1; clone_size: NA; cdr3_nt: TGCGCCAGCACCCTGGGGGCGAGCTCCTACAATGAGCAGTTCTTC; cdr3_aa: CASTLGASSYNEQFF
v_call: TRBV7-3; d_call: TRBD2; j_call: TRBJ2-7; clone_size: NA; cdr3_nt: TGTGCCAGCAGCCCAGGCCCCCTAGCGGGAAGGAGGAACGAGCAGTACTTC; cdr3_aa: CASSPGPLAGRRNEQYF
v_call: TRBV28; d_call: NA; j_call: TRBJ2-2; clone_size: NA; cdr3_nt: TGTGCCACCAGTGGAGCGGAAAACACCGGGGAGCTGTTTTTT; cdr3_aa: CATSGAENTGELFF
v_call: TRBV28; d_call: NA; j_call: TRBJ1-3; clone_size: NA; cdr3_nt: TGTGCCAGCAGTACTCAGGGGTTCTTCTCTGGAAACACCATATATTTT; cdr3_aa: CASSTQGFFSGNTIYF
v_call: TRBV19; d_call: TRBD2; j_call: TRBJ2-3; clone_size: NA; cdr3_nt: TGTGCCAGTAGTTTTAGCGGGCCTAGCACAGATACGCAGTATTTT; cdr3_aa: CASSFSGPSTDTQYF
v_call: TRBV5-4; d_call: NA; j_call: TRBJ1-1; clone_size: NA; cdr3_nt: TGTGCCAGCAGCTTGGCAGGGATTGACACTGAAGCTTTCTTT; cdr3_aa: CASSLAGIDTEAFF
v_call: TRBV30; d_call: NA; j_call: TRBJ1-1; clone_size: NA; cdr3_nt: TGTGCCTGGAGTAGAAAGGGAGGAACTGAAGCTTTCTTT; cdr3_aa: CAWSRKGGTEAFF
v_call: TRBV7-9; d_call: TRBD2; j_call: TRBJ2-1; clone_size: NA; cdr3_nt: TGTGCCAGCAGCTTAGCACTAGCGGGGGGGCCAAGCAATGAGCAGTTCTTC; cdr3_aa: CASSLALAGGPSNEQFF
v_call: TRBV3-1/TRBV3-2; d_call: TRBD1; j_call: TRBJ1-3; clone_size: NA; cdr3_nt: TGTGCCAGCAGCCGCGGACAGGTCTCTGGAAACACCATATATTTT; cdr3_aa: CASSRGQVSGNTIYF
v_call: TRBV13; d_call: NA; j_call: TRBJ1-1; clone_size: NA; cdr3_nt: TGTGCCAGCAGCTCAGATAGGGGGGGAAAAACTGAAGCTTTCTTT; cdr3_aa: CASSSDRGGKTEAFF
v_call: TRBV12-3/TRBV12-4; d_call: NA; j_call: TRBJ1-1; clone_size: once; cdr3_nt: TGTGCCAGCAGCCCAGGGGCAGGAAGGGAAGCTTTCTTT; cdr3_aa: CASSPGAGREAFF
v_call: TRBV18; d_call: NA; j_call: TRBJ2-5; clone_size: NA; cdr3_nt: TGTGCCAGCTCACCGCTCGACAGGGAGACCCAGTACTTC; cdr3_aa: CASSPLDRETQYF
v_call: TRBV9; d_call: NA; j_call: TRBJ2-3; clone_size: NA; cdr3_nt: TGTGCCAGCAGCCCTCAGGGCACAGATACGCAGTATTTT; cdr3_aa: CASSPQGTDTQYF
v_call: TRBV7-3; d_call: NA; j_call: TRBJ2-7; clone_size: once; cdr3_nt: TGTGCCAGCAGCTTAAATGGTAGTCCCACCTACGAGCAGTACTTC; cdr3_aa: CASSLNGSPTYEQYF
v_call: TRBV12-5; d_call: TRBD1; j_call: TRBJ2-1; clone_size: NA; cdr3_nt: TGTGCTAGTGGTTTGGTAAGAGGGACAGGGGGCAATGAGCAGTTCTTC; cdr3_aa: CASGLVRGTGGNEQFF
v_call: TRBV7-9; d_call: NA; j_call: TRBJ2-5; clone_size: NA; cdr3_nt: TGTGCCAGCAGCCGCCTCGGCGGAGAGACCCAGTACTTC; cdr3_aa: CASSRLGGETQYF
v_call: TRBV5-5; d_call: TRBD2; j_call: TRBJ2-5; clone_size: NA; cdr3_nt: TGTGCCAGCAGCCCTGAGCGAGCGGGGGCACAAGAGACCCAGTACTTC; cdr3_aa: CASSPERAGAQETQYF
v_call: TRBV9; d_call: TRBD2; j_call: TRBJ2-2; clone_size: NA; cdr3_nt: TGTGCCAGCAGCGGGACTAGCGGGAACACCGGGGAGCTGTTTTTT; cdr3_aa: CASSGTSGNTGELFF
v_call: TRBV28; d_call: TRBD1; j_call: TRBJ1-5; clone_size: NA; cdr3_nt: TGTGCCAGCAGGCAGACCAGGGGGCAGGTAAGCAATCAGCCCCAGCATTTT; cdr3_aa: CASRQTRGQVSNQPQHF
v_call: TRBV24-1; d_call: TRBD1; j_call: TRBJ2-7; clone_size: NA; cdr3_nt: TGTGCCACCAGTGATTCCCGGACAGGGGGCCTCTACGAGCAGTACTTC; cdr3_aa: CATSDSRTGGLYEQYF
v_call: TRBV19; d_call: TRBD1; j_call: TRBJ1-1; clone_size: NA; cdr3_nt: TGTGCCAGTAGTGTGGGACAGGGAGGGTTTTCTGAAGCTTTCTTT; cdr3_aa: CASSVGQGGFSEAFF
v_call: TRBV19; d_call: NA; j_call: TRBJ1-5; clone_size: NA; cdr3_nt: TGTGCCAGTAGTATTCAACAGGGACAGCCCCAGCATTTT; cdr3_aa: CASSIQQGQPQHF
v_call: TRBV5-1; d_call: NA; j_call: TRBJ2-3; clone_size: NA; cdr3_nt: TGCGCCAGCAGCTTGTCGTTGGGCCGCAGCACAGATACGCAGTATTTT; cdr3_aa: CASSLSLGRSTDTQYF
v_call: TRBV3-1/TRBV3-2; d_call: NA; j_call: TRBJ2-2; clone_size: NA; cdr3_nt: TGTGCCAGCAGCTTATGGGACACCGGTCCCACCGGGGAGCTGTTTTTT; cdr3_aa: CASSLWDTGPTGELFF
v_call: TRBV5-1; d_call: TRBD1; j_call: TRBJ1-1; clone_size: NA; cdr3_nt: TGCGCCAGCAGCGTAGGGACAGGGGGCGAGGCTTTCTTT; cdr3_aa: CASSVGTGGEAFF
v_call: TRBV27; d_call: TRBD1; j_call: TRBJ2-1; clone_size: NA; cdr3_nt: TGTGCCAGCAGTCCGACAGGGTCCCTTATCAATGAGCAGTTCTTC; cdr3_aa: CASSPTGSLINEQFF
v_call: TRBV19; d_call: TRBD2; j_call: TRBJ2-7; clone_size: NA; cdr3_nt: TGTGCCAGTAGCACCCCACAAGCGGGAGGGTCCTACGAGCAGTACTTC; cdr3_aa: CASSTPQAGGSYEQYF
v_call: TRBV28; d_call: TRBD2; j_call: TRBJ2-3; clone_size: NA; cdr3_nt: TGTGCCAGCAGTCCTACTAGCGGGAGGGTGGAAGATACGCAGTATTTT; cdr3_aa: CASSPTSGRVEDTQYF
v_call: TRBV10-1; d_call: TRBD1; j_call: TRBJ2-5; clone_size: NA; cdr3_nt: TGCGCCAGACTGGGGAGCAGGGGGATATATGAGACCCAGTACTTC; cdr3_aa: CARLGSRGIYETQYF
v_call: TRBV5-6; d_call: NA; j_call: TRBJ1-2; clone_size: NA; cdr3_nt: TGTGCCAGCAGCTTAATACGGACAGACTATGGCTACACCTTC; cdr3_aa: CASSLIRTDYGYTF
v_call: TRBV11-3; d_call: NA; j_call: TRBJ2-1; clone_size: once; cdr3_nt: TGTGCCAGCAGCGCGGGACCCTACAATGAGCAGTTCTTC; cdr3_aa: CASSAGPYNEQFF